This record covers a single T cell receptor (beta chain). The antigen is unknown. Germline V gene data show CDR1 as SNHLY and CDR2 as FYNNEI. The junction had 7 bases not matched to a gene; V was cut back by 4 bases and J by 5 bases. The CDR3 consists of 14 residues. These data originate in a study of T cell responses to AZD1222 COVID-19 vaccine. Broader study findings: Spike as a whole was targeted by vaccine-associated CD4 TCRs, dominant at 160-218 and 743-854. It was only after the peak T cell response that any repertoires were sampled.

The table came from immunoSEQ multiplex PCR; TCRdb's copy has only in-frame clones and leaves some out. In the table there are about 110,000 clones, roughly 90% of which are singletons. The V and J genes are TRBV2 and TRBJ1-1; TRBD1 matches 7 bases. This receptor was identified in an adult in good health. This specimen was peripheral blood, taken on day 0 of AZD1222 vaccination. CDR3 nucleotide sequence: TGTGCCAGCAGTGCCGGAACAGGGGATACTGAAGCTTTCTTT. Its translation: CASSAGTGDTEAFF.